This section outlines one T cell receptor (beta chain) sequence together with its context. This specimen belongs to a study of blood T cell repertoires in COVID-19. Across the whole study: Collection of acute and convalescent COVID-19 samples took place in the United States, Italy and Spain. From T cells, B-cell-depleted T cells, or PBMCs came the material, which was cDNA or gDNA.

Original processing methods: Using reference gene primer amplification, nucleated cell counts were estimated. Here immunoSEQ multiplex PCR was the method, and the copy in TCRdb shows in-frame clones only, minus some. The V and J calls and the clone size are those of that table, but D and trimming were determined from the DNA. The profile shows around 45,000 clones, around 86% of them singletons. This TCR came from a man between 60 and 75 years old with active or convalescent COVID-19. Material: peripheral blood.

The CDR3 coding sequence is TGTGCCAGCAGTTCTGGGGGGGACTCCTACAATGAGCAGTTCTTC. Translation: CASSSGGDSYNEQFF. This chain uses TRBV28 with TRBJ2-1; TRBD2 matches 7 bases. The V segment lost 4 bases and the J segment 0 bases; nucleotides outside the gene matches: 3. The CDR3 is 15 residues long. Looked up from germline, CDR1 is MDHEN and CDR2 is SYDVKM.